Sequencing of this T cell receptor beta chain was carried out in a study of T cells after posttransplantation cyclophosphamide. General study findings and limits: Recipient CMV seropositivity and CMV reactivation strongly tracked TRB clonality. Donor CD8+ memory clones often dominated recipient blood repertoires at later times.

CDR1 SGHVS and CDR2 FQNEAQ come from the germline V gene. With V trimmed by 5 bases and J by 4 bases, 6 bases remained unmatched. There are 16 residues in the CDR3. The method was immunoSEQ multiplex PCR; TCRdb's version includes in-frame clones alone and lacks a portion of them. This sample shows some 15,000 clones and no singletons; roughly 25% rests with the ten largest. Treatment was busulfan-fludarabine conditioning, a marrow graft, and cyclophosphamide on days +3 and +4. This clone showed up many times. What it binds is not known. The gene calls are TRBV7-8 and TRBJ2-1; 12 positions match TRBD2. The sequencing used PBMCs, collected after allogeneic stem cell transplant with posttransplant cyclophosphamide. The receptor's source is a female patient in her 40s who received an allogeneic stem cell transplant from an unrelated donor, was CMV-positive, and had acute GVHD only. The graft donor may be the source of some T cells. The CDR3, as DNA: TGTGCCAGCAGCCCAACTAGCGGGAGGTTGTACAATGAGCAGTTCTTC. It specifies CASSPTSGRLYNEQFF.